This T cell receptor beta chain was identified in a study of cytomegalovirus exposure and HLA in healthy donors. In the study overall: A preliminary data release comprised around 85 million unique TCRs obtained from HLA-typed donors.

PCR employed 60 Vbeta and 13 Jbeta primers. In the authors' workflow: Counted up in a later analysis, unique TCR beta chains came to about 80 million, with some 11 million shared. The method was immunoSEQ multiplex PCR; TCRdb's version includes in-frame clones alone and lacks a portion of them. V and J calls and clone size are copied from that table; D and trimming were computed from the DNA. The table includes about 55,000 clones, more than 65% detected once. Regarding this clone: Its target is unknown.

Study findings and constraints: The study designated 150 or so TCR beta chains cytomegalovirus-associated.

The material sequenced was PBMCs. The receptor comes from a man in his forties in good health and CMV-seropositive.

The CDR3 protein is CASSYELWEGYTF. The CDR3 coding sequence is TGTGCCAGCAGTTACGAGCTATGGGAGGGCTACACCTTC. V gene TRBV6-5 combines with J gene TRBJ1-2; no clear D gene. This CDR3 contains 13 residues. Trimming removed 2 bases at V and 8 bases at J, with 12 bases between. Germline V gene sequence: CDR1 MNHEY, CDR2 SVGAGI.